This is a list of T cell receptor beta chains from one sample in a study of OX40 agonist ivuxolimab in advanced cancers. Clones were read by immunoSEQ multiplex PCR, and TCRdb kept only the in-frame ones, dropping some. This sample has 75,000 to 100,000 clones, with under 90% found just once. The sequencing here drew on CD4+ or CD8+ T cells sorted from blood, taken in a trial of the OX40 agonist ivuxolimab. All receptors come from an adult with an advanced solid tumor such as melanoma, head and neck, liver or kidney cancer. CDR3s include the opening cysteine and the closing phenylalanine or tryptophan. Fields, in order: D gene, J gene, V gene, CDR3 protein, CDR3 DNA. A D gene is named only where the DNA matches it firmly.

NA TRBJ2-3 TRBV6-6 CASSYSIGVGNTQYF TGTGCCAGCAGTTACTCGATAGGGGTCGGAAATACGCAGTATTTT
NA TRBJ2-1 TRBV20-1 CSALYNEQFF TGCAGTGCCCTTTACAATGAGCAGTTCTTC
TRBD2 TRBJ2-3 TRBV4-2 CASSQDVTSGGGTDTQYF TGTGCCAGCAGCCAAGACGTGACTAGCGGGGGGGGAACAGATACGCAGTATTTT
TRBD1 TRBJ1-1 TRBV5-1 CASSKLDRGNTEAFF TGCGCCAGCAGCAAATTGGACAGGGGGAACACTGAAGCTTTCTTT
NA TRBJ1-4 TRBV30 CAWRDGGREKLFF TGTGCCTGGAGAGACGGGGGGAGAGAAAAACTGTTTTTT
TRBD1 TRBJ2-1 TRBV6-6 CASSQGQAYNEQFF TGTGCCAGCAGCCAGGGACAGGCGTACAATGAGCAGTTCTTC
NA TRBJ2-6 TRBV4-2 CASSQDRTGSVSGANVLTF TGTGCCAGCAGCCAAGATCGGACGGGATCGGTCTCTGGGGCCAACGTCCTGACTTTC
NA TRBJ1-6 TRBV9 CASSVGGAYNSPLHF TGTGCCAGCAGCGTGGGGGGCGCGTATAATTCACCCCTCCACTTT
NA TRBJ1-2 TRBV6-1 CASSGGGAGGYDGYTF TGTGCCAGCAGTGGGGGGGGCGCAGGCGGATACGATGGCTACACCTTC
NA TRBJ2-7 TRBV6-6 CASSYSRSKRAYEQYF TGTGCCAGCAGTTACTCTCGAAGTAAGAGGGCCTACGAGCAGTACTTC